A single T cell receptor (beta chain) is shown here with its context. Its cognate antigen is unknown. V shed 0 bases and J shed 2 bases, with 12 bases lying between them. This CDR3 comprises 15 residues. The germline V gene encodes CDR1 SGHRS and CDR2 YFSETQ. This PCR relied on a set of 60 Vbeta primers and 13 Jbeta primers. The assay was immunoSEQ multiplex PCR, and TCRdb's table has in-frame clones only and misses some. Seen here are about 170,000 clones, roughly 80% observed once, and the top ten hold about 2.3%. This sample is drawn from a study of cytomegalovirus exposure and HLA in healthy donors. General study findings and limits: There were a few CMV-associated chains whose specificity for CMV antigens was confirmed in vitro.

This receptor was taken from a male donor in good health and CMV-seronegative. This rearrangement joins TRBV5-1 to TRBJ2-7; TRBD1 is a possible D gene (6 bases). Material for sequencing was PBMCs. The CDR3 sequence is CASSLGGGGTYEQYF. Here the CDR3 DNA reads TGCGCCAGCAGCTTGGGAGGGGGTGGAACCTACGAGCAGTACTTC.